The clone carrying this T cell receptor (beta chain) was seen a few times. The antigen remains unidentified. Germline V gene data show CDR1 as LGHNA and CDR2 as YSLEER. Trimming pared 3 bases from V and 8 bases from J, leaving 16 bases between. CDR3 length equals 15 residues. This entry comes from a study of CD8 T cells in ankylosing spondylitis. Study observations and caveats: Blood of patients with ankylosing spondylitis appeared to be characterized by a TCR beta motif of eight highly homologous variants. The authors found the disease-linked clones to be CD8+ and relatively rare in peripheral blood. Matched ankylosing spondylitis synovial fluid reportedly contained a significantly enriched population of disease-linked clones.

5'-RACE, quantitative and with molecular barcodes, yielded the TCR beta libraries. TCRdb re-derived calls from the 5' RACE reads in MiXCR, one entry per CDR3 protein. The table lists a few hundred thousand distinct CDR3 sequences, more than 20% of them singletons. The chain employs TRBV4-3 and TRBJ1-4; D gene unclear. The sequencing sample was made of blood, either unsorted or a sorted T cell fraction (not recorded which). This TCR was recovered from a female donor with ankylosing spondylitis or in good health (not recorded which). The CDR3 loop is CASSQDGYGVEKLFF. DNA of the CDR3: TGCGCCAGCAGCCAGGATGGATACGGGGTCGAAAAACTGTTTTTT.